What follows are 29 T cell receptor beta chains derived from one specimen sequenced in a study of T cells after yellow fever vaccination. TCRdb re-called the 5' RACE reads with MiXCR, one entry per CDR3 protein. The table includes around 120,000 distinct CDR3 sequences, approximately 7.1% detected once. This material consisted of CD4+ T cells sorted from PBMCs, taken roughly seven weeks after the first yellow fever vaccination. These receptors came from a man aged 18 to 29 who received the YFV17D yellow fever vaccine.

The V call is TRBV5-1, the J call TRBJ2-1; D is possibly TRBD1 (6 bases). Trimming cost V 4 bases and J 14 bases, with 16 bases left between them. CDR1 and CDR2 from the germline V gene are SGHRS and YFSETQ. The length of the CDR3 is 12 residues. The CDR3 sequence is CASSPSEGVEFF. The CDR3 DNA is TGCGCCAGCAGCCCGTCTGAGGGGGTGGAGTTCTTC.

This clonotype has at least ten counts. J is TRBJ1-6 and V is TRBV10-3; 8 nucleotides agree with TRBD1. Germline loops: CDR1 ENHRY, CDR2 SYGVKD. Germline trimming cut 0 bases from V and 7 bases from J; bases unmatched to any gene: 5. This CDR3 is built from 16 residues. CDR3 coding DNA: TGTGCCATCAGTGAGTCTTTGGACAGGGAGAATTCACCCCTCCACTTT. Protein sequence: CAISESLDRENSPLHF.

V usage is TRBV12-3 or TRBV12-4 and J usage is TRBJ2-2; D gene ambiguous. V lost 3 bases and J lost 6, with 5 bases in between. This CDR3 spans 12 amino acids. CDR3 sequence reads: CASSFRSGELFF. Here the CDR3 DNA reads TGTGCCAGCAGTTTTCGGTCCGGGGAGCTGTTTTTT.

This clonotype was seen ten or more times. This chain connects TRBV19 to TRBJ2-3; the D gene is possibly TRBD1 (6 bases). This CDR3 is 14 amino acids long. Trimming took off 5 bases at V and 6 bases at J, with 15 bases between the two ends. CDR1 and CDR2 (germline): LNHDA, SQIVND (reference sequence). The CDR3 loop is CASSSDRRRDTQYF. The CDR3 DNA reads TGTGCCAGTAGTTCAGACAGGCGGAGGGATACGCAGTATTTT. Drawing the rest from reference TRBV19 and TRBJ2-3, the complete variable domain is DGGITQSPKYLFRKEGQNVTLSCEQNLNHDAMYWYRQDPGQGLRLIYYSQIVNDFQKGDIAEGYSVSREKKESFPLTVTSAQKNPTAFYLCASSSDRRRDTQYFGPGTRLTVL.

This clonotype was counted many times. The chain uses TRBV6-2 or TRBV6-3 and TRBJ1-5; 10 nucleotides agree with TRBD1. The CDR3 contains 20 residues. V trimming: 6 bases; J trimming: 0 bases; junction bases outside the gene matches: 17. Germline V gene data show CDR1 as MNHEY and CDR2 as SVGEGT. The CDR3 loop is CASRSTGTGVFMSSNQPQHF. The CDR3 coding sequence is TGTGCCAGCAGATCGACCGGGACAGGGGTCTTTATGAGTAGCAATCAGCCCCAGCATTTT.

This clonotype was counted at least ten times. The DNA for the CDR3 is TGCAGTGCTATCAGACAGGACACGAACACTGAAGCTTTCTTT. Its translation: CSAIRQDTNTEAFF. The chain uses TRBV20-1 and TRBJ1-1, with D perhaps TRBD1 (6 bases). The germline CDR1 and CDR2 sequences are DFQATT and SNEGSKA (reference sequence). Between the trimmed V and J ends, which lost 4 bases and 1 base, there was a span of 13 bases. This CDR3 comprises 14 residues.

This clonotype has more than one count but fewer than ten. CDR3 residues: CASSDAAGAGQPQHF. DNA of the CDR3: TGTGCCAGCTCGGACGCGGCGGGGGCAGGGCAGCCCCAGCATTTT. The rearrangement uses TRBV18 and TRBJ1-5, with a possible D match to TRBD1 (6 bases). This CDR3 is 15 amino acids long. The germline V and J ends were trimmed by 6 bases and 7 bases, with 19 bases remaining between them. CDR1 is KGHSH, CDR2 LQKENI, per germline.

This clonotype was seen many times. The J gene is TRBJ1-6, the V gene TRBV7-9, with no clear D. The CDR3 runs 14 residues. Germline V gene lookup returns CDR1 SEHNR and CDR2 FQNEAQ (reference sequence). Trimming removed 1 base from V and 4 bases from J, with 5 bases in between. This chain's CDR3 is CASSLGLYNSPLHF. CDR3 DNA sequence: TGTGCCAGCAGCTTAGGGCTATATAATTCACCCCTCCACTTT.

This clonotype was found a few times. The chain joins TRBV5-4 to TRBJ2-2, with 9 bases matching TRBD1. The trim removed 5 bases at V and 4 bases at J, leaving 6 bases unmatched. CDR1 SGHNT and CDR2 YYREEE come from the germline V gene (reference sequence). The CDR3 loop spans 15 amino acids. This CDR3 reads CASSSDRGGTGELFF. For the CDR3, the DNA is TGTGCCAGCAGTTCGGACAGGGGTGGCACCGGGGAGCTGTTTTTT.

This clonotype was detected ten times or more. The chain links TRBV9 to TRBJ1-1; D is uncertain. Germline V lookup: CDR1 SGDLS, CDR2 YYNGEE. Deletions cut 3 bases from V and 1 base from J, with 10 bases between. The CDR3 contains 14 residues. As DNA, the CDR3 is TGTGCCAGCAGCGCCCGTGGGAGGAACACTGAAGCTTTCTTT. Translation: CASSARGRNTEAFF.

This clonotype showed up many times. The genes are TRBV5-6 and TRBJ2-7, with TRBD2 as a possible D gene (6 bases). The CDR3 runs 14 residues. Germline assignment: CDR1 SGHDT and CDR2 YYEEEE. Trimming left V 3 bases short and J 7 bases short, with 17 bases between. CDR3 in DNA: TGTGCCAGCAGCTCCCCTAGCGACTGGGGGGAGCAGTACGTC. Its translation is CASSSPSDWGEQYV.

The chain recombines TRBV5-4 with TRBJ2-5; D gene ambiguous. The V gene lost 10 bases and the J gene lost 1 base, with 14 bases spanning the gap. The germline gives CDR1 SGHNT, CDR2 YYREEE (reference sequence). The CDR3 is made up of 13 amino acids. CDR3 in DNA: TGTGCCTCCTCGTTTCGGACCCAAGAGACCCAGTACTTC. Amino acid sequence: CASSFRTQETQYF.

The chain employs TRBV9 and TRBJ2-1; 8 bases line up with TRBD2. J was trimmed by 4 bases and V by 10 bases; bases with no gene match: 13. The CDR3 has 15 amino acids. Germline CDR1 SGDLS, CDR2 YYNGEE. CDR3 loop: CACSQAAGGYNEQFF. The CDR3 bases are TGTGCCTGCTCCCAAGCGGCGGGGGGATACAATGAGCAGTTCTTC.

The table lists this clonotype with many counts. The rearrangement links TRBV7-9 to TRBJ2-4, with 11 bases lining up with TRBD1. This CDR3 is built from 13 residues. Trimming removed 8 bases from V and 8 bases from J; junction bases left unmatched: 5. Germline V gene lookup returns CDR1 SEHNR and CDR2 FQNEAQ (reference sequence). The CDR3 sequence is CASGTGGGDIQYF. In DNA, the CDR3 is TGTGCCAGCGGGACAGGGGGTGGGGACATTCAGTACTTC.

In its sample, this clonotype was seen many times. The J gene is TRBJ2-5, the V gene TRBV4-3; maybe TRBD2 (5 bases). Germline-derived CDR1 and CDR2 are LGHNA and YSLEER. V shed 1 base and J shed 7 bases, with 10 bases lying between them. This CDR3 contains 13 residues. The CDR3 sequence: CASSQGEEGTQYF. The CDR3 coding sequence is TGCGCCAGCAGCCAAGGGGAAGAGGGGACCCAGTACTTC.

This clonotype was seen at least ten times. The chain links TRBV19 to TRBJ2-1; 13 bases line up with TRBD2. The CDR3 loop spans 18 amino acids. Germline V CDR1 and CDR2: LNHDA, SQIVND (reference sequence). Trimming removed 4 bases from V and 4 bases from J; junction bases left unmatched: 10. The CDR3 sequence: CASSTAKTSGGPYNEQFF. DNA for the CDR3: TGTGCCAGTAGTACCGCCAAGACTAGCGGGGGGCCGTACAATGAGCAGTTCTTC.

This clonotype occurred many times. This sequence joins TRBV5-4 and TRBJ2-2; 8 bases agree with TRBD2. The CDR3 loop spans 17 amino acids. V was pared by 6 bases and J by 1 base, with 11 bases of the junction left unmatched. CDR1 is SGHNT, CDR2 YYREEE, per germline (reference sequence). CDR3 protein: CASNVDGLAGNTGELFF. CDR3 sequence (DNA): TGTGCCAGCAACGTGGACGGCCTAGCGGGGAACACCGGGGAGCTGTTTTTT.

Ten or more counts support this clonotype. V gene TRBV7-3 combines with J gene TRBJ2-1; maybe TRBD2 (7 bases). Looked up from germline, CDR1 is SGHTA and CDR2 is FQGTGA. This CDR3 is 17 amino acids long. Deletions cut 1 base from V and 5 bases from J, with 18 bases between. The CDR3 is CASSLSFGGDTDNEQFF. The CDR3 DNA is TGTGCCAGCAGCTTAAGTTTTGGGGGGGACACCGACAATGAGCAGTTCTTC.

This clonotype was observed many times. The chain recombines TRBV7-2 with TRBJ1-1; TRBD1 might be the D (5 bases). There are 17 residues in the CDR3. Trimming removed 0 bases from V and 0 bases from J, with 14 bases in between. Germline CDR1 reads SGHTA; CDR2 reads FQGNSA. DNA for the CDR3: TGTGCCAGCAGCTTAGCGGCAGGGAGGGCGATGAACACTGAAGCTTTCTTT. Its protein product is CASSLAAGRAMNTEAFF.

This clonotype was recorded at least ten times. The chain's CDR3 is CAWSVFGGGPGGFQETQYF. The CDR3 DNA reads TGTGCCTGGAGTGTATTCGGCGGGGGGCCGGGAGGCTTCCAAGAGACCCAGTACTTC. The V and J genes are TRBV30 and TRBJ2-5; 8 nucleotides line up with TRBD2. V shed 0 bases and J 1 base; nucleotides not matched to a gene: 16. The CDR3 spans 19 residues. Looked up from germline, CDR1 is GTSNPN and CDR2 is SVGIG (reference sequence).

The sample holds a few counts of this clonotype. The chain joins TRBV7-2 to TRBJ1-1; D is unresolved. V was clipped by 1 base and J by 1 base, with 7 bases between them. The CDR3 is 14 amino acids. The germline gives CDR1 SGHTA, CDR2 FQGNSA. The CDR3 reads CASSLGQANTEAFF. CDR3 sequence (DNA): TGTGCCAGCAGCTTAGGGCAGGCGAACACTGAAGCTTTCTTT.

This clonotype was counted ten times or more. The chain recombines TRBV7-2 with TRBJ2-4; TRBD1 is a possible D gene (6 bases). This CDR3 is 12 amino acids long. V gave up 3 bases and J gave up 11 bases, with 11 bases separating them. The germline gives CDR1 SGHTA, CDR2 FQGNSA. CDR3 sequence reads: CASSLERTVQYF. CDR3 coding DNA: TGTGCCAGCAGCTTGGAACGGACAGTTCAGTACTTC. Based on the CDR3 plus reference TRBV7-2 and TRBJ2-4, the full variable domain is GAGVSQSPSNKVTEKGKDVELRCDPISGHTALYWYRQSLGQGLEFLIYFQGNSAPDKSGLPSDRFSAERTGGSVSTLTIQRTQQEDSAVYLCASSLERTVQYFGAGTRLSVL.

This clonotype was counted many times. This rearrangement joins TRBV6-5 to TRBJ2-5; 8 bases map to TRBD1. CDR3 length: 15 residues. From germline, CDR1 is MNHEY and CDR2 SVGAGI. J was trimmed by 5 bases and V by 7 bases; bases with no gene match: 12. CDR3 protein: CASTETGGRLETQYF. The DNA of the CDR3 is TGTGCCAGCACGGAAACAGGGGGAAGGTTGGAGACCCAGTACTTC.

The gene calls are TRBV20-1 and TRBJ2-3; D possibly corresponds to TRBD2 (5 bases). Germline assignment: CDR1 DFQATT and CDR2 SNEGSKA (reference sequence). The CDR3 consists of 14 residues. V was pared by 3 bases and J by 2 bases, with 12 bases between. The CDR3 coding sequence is TGCAGTGCTAGCCGACGGGGATCCACAGATACGCAGTATTTT. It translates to CSASRRGSTDTQYF.

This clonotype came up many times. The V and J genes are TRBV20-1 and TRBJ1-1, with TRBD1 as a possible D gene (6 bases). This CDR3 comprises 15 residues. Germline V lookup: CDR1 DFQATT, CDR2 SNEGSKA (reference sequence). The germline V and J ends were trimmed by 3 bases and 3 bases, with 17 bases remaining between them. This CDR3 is CSASPWTAGYTEAFF. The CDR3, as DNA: TGCAGTGCTAGTCCCTGGACAGCGGGGTACACTGAAGCTTTCTTT.

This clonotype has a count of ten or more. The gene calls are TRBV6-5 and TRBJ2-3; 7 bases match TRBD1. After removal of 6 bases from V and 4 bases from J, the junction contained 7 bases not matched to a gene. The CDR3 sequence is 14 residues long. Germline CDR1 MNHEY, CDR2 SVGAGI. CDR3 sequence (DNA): TGTGCCAGCAGGCAGGGGGTGGGCGCAGATACGCAGTATTTT. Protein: CASRQGVGADTQYF.

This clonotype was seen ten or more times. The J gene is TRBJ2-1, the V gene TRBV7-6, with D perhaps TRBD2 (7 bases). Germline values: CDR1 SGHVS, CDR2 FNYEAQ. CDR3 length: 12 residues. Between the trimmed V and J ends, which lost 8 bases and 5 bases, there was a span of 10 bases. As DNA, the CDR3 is TGTGCCAGCGGGGGGGCGGACAATGAGCAGTTCTTC. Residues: CASGGADNEQFF.

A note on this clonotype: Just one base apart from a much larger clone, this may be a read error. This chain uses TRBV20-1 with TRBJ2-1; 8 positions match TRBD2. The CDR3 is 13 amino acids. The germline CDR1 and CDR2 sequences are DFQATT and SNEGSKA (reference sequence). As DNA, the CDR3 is TGCAGTGCTACGGGGGGGCGCTACAATGAGCAGCTCTTC. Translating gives CSATGGRYNEQLF.

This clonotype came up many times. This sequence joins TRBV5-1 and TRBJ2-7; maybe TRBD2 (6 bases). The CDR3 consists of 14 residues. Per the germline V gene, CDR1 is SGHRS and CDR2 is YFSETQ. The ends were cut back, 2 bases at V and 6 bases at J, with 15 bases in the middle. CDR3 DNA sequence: TGCGCCAGCAGCTTTGCCAGGGCGGGGAGCGAGCAGTACTTC. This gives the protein CASSFARAGSEQYF.